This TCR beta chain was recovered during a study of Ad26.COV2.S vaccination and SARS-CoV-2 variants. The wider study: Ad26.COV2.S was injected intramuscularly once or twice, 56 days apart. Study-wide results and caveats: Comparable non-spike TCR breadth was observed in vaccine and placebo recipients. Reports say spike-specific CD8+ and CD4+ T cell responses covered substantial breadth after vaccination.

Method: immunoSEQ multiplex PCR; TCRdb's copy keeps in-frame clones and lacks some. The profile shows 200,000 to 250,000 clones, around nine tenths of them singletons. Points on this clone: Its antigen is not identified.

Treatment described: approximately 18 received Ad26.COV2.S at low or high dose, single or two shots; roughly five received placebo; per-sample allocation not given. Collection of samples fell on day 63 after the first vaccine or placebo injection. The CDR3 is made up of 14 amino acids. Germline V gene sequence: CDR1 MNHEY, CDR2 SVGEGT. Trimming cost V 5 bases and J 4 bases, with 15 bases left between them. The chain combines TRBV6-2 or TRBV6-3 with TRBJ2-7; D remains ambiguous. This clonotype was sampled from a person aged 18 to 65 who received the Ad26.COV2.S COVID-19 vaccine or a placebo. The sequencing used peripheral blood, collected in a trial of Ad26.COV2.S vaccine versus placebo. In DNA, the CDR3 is TGTGCCAGCAGTGGAGAGAATCTACCTTACGAGCAGTACTTC. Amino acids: CASSGENLPYEQYF.